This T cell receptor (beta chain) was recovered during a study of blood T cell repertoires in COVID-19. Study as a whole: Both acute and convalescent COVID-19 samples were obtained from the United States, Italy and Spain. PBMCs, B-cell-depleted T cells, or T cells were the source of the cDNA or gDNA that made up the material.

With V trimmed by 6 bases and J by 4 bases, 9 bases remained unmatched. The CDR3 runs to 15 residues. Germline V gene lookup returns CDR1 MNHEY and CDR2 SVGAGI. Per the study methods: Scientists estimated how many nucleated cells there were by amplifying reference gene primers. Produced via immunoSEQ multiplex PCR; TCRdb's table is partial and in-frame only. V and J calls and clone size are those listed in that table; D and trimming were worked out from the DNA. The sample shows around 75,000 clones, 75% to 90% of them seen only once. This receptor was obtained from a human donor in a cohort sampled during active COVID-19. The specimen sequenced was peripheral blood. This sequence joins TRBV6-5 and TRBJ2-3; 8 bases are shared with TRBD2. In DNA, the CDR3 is TGTGCCAGCAGGACACGGGAGGGATTGGCAGATACGCAGTATTTT. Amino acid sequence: CASRTREGLADTQYF.